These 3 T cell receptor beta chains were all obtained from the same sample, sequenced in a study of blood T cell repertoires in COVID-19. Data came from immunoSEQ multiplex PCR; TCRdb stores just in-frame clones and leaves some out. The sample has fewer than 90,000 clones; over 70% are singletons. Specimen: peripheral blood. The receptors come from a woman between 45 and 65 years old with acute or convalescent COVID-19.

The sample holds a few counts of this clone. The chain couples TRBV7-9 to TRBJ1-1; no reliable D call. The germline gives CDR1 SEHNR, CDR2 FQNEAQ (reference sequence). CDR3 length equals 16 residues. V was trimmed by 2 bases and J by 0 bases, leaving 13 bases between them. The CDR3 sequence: CASSLSRQLLNTEAFF. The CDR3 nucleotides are TGTGCCAGCAGCTTATCTAGGCAGCTCCTGAACACTGAAGCTTTCTTT.

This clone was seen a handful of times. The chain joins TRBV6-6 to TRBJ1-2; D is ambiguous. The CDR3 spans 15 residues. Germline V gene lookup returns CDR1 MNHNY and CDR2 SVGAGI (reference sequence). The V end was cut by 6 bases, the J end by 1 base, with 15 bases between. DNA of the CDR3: TGTGCCAGCAGCTCTAGCGAGTTGAGTAACTATGGCTACACCTTC. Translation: CASSSSELSNYGYTF.

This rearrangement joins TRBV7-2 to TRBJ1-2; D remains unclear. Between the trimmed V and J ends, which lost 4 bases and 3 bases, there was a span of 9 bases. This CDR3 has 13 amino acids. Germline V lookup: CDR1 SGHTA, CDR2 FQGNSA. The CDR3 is CASSYMGHYGYTF. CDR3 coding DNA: TGTGCCAGCAGCTACATGGGCCACTATGGCTACACCTTC.